Listed here are 15 T cell receptor beta chains from one sample, sequenced in a study of CD8 T cells in ankylosing spondylitis. In TCRdb, the 5' RACE reads were re-called with MiXCR into one record per CDR3 protein. This table holds 200,000 or so distinct CDR3 sequences, under 15% found once. The specimen sequenced was blood, either unsorted or a sorted T cell fraction (not recorded which). The receptors originated from a female donor with ankylosing spondylitis or in good health (not recorded which).

This sequence joins TRBV20-1 and TRBJ2-5; 7 positions agree with TRBD2. Trimming took 6 bases from V and 5 from J; bases not matched to a gene: 9. CDR1 and CDR2 from the germline V gene are DFQATT and SNEGSKA (reference sequence). This CDR3 has 13 residues. CDR3 DNA sequence: TGCAGTGCGCCTCTTGCGGGAGTGGAGACCCAGTACTTC. This translates into CSAPLAGVETQYF.

This clonotype was seen ten or more times. The rearrangement joins TRBV6-5 to TRBJ2-7; TRBD1 or TRBD2 may be the D gene (5 bases each). Trimming took 0 bases from V and 6 from J, leaving 15 bases between them. The CDR3 sequence is 15 residues long. Germline V CDR1 and CDR2: MNHEY, SVGAGI. The CDR3 region is CASSYSVPSGGEQYF. For the CDR3, the DNA is TGTGCCAGCAGTTACTCTGTCCCCAGTGGGGGCGAGCAGTACTTC.

The sample holds a few counts of this clonotype. J is TRBJ1-3 and V is TRBV27, with 7 bases lining up with TRBD1. Germline CDR1 MNHEY, CDR2 SMNVEV (reference sequence). V shed 6 bases, J shed 10 bases, and the junction held 6 bases outside the gene matches. The CDR3 spans 12 residues. CDR3 sequence: CASRRQGRTIYF. As DNA, the CDR3 is TGTGCCAGCAGGAGACAGGGCAGGACCATATATTTT.

Only a few counts were recorded for this clonotype. CDR3 sequence: CASSLDRTGYEQYF. CDR3 DNA sequence: TGTGCCAGCAGCTTAGATCGGACTGGCTACGAGCAGTACTTC. The chain carries TRBV7-2 and TRBJ2-7; maybe TRBD2 (5 bases). The germline CDR1 and CDR2 sequences are SGHTA and FQGNSA. This CDR3 contains 14 residues. The V gene lost 1 base and the J gene lost 3 bases, with 10 bases spanning the gap.

This clonotype was observed many times. This chain joins TRBV5-1 and TRBJ2-7; the D gene is possibly TRBD2 (6 bases). Germline CDR1 SGHRS, CDR2 YFSETQ. V was cut by 1 base and J by 5 bases, with 10 bases left in between. The CDR3 extends over 13 amino acids. The CDR3 reads CASSLPGVDEQYF. CDR3 in DNA: TGCGCCAGCAGCTTGCCGGGAGTGGACGAGCAGTACTTC.

This clonotype appeared a single time. V gene TRBV28 combines with J gene TRBJ2-1, with D possibly matching TRBD2 (6 bases). The CDR3 is 19 amino acids. Trimming pared 3 bases from V and 5 bases from J, leaving 26 bases between. Germline lookup yields CDR1 MDHEN and CDR2 SYDVKM. Here the CDR3 DNA reads TGTGCCAGCAGTTTTGTCACAGGAGGGCCAATTGTGCGGGACAATGAGCAGTTCTTC. Encoded protein: CASSFVTGGPIVRDNEQFF.

This clonotype has ten or more counts. The CDR3 here is CSARPTGGNQPQHF. The CDR3 bases are TGCAGTGCTAGACCGACAGGGGGTAATCAGCCCCAGCATTTT. The chain links TRBV20-1 to TRBJ1-5, with 9 bases fitting TRBD1. Germline trimming cut 2 bases from V and 4 bases from J; bases unmatched to any gene: 3. Germline V CDR1 and CDR2: DFQATT, SNEGSKA (reference sequence). The CDR3 length is 14 residues.

This clonotype came up many times. The chain couples TRBV29-1 to TRBJ2-7; D perhaps matches TRBD1 (5 bases). The CDR3 has 15 amino acids. V was trimmed by 5 bases and J by 3 bases, leaving 20 bases between them. Germline V gives CDR1 SQVTM, CDR2 ANQGSEA. The CDR3 region is CSVLKLRQINYEQYF. The CDR3 coding sequence is TGCAGCGTTCTTAAACTTAGACAGATTAACTACGAGCAGTACTTC.

A few counts support this clonotype. V gene TRBV27 combines with J gene TRBJ1-1; 8 positions agree with TRBD1. V lost 5 bases to trimming and J lost 5 bases; unmatched junction nucleotides: 16. The germline CDR1 and CDR2 sequences are MNHEY and SMNVEV (reference sequence). This CDR3 has 17 amino acids. The CDR3 reads CASSPAGWTGIGTEAFF. The CDR3 nucleotides read TGTGCCAGCAGTCCGGCTGGTTGGACAGGGATCGGGACTGAAGCTTTCTTT.

V gene TRBV7-2 combines with J gene TRBJ1-2; TRBD1 matches at 10 bases. CDR1 is SGHTA and CDR2 is FQGNSA in the germline V gene. CDR3 size: 16 residues. Trimming removed 5 bases from V and 3 bases from J; junction bases left unmatched: 9. CDR3 loop: CASSLSRDRGYYGYTF. In nucleotides, the CDR3 is TGTGCCAGCAGCCTTAGTCGGGACAGGGGTTACTATGGCTACACCTTC.

This clonotype was observed at least ten times. J is TRBJ2-1 and V is TRBV20-1; 9 bases agree with TRBD1. The J segment lost 4 bases and the V segment lost 5 bases, leaving 6 bases of the junction unmatched. The CDR3 covers 14 residues. Germline V CDR1 and CDR2: DFQATT, SNEGSKA (reference sequence). CDR3 region: CSAYGQGSYNEQFF. In DNA, the CDR3 is TGCAGTGCTTACGGACAGGGGTCATACAATGAGCAGTTCTTC.

This clonotype was detected many times. The V gene is TRBV20-1, the J gene TRBJ2-7; D may be TRBD2 (6 bases). The CDR3 runs 13 residues. Germline values: CDR1 DFQATT, CDR2 SNEGSKA (reference sequence). V dropped 5 bases and J dropped 4 bases, with 15 bases sitting between them. The CDR3 loop reads CSASRDPKYEQYF. The CDR3 nucleotides read TGCAGTGCTTCGCGGGATCCCAAATACGAGCAGTACTTC.

In its sample, this clonotype was seen many times. The rearrangement uses TRBV20-1 and TRBJ2-3; perhaps TRBD2 as D (5 bases). CDR1 is DFQATT, CDR2 SNEGSKA, per germline (reference sequence). Trimming cost V 2 bases and J 1 base, with 16 bases left between them. The length of the CDR3 is 16 residues. The CDR3 nucleotides read TGCAGTGCTAGATGGGCGGCGGGCCCCCGCACAGATACGCAGTATTTT. Translating it yields CSARWAAGPRTDTQYF.

This clonotype was recorded at least ten times. The rearrangement links TRBV9 to TRBJ1-1; 8 bases fit TRBD1. The CDR3 has 17 residues. J was trimmed by 7 bases and V by 0 bases; bases with no gene match: 14. Germline loops: CDR1 SGDLS, CDR2 YYNGEE. The CDR3: CASSVGGVTGVGIEAFF. CDR3 sequence (DNA): TGTGCCAGCAGCGTAGGCGGGGTGACAGGGGTAGGAATTGAAGCTTTCTTT.

This clonotype was counted only a few times. The V and J genes are TRBV20-1 and TRBJ2-1; a possible D gene is TRBD2 (6 bases). V lost 3 bases to trimming and J lost 8 bases, with 14 bases between them. Germline-derived CDR1 and CDR2 are DFQATT and SNEGSKA (reference sequence). This CDR3 has 13 residues. As DNA, the CDR3 is TGCAGTGCTAGTGTTCTAGCGCGAGATGAGCAGTTCTTC. Translation gives CSASVLARDEQFF.